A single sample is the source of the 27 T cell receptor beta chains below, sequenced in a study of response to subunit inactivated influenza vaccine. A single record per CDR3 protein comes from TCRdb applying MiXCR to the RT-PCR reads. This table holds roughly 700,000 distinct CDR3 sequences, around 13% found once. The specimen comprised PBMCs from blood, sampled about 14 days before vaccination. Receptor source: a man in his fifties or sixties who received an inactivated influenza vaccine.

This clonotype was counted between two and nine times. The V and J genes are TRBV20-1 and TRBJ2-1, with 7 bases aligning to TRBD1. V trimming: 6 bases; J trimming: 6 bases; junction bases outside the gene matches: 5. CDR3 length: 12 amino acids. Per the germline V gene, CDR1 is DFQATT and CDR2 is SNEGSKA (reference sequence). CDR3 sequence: CSAKGQRNEQFF. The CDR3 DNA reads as TGCAGTGCCAAGGGACAGCGCAATGAGCAGTTCTTC.

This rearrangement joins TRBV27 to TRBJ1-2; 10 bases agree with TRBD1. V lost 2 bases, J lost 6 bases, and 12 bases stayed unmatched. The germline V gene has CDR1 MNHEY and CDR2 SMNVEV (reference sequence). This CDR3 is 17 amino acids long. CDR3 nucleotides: TGTGCCAGCAGTTTAAAAGGGACAGGGGTCTCCCCCGATGGCTACACCTTC. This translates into CASSLKGTGVSPDGYTF.

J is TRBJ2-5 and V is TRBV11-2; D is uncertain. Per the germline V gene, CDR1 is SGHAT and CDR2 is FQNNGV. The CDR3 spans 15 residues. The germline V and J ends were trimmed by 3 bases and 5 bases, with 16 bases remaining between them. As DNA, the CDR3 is TGTGCCAGCAGCTTCCTTTCCTCCCGTCCCGAGACCCAGTACTTC. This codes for CASSFLSSRPETQYF.

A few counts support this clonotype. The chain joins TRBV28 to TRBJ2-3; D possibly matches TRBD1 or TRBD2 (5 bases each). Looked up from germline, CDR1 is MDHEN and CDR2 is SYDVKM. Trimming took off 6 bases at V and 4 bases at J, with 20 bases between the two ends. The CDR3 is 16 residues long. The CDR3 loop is CASSRPPGRGADTQYF. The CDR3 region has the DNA TGTGCCAGCAGCCGACCACCGGGACGAGGGGCAGATACGCAGTATTTT.

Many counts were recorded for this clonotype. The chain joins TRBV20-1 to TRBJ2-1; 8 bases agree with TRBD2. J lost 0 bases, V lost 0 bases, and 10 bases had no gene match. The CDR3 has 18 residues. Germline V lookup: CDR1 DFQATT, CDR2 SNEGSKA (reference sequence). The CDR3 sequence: CSARDLASGYSSYNEQFF. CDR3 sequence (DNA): TGCAGTGCTAGAGATCTCGCTAGCGGGTACAGCTCCTACAATGAGCAGTTCTTC.

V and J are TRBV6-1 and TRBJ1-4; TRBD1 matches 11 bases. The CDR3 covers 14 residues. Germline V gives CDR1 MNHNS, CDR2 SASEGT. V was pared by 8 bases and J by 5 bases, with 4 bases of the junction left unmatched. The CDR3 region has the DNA TGTGCCAGCGTCGGGACAGGGGGAAATGAAAAACTGTTTTTT. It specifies CASVGTGGNEKLFF.

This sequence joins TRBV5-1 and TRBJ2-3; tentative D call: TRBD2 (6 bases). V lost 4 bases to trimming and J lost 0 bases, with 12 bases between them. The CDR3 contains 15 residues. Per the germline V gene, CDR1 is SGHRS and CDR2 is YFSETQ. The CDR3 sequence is CASSPEGRSTDTQYF. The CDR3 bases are TGCGCCAGCAGCCCGGAGGGGCGTAGCACAGATACGCAGTATTTT.

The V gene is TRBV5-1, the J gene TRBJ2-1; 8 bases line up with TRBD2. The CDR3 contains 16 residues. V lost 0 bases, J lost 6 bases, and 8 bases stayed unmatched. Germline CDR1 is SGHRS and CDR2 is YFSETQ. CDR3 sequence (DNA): TGCGCCAGCAGCTTGGTGGGCGGGAGGATCAGCAATGAGCAGTTCTTC. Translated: CASSLVGGRISNEQFF.

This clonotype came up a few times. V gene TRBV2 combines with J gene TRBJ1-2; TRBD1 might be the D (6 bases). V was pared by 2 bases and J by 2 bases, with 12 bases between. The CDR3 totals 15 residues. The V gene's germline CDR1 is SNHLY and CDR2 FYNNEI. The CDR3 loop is CASSEIRGPNYGYTF. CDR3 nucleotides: TGTGCCAGCAGTGAAATCCGGGGGCCAAACTATGGCTACACCTTC.

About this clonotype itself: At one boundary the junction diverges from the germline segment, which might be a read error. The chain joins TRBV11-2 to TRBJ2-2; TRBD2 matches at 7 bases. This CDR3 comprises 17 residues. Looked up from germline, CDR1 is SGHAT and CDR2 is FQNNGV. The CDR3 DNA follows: TGTGCCAGCAGCCTAGACCCGACGGGGGGAAATACCGGGGAGCTGTTTTTT. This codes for CASSLDPTGGNTGELFF.

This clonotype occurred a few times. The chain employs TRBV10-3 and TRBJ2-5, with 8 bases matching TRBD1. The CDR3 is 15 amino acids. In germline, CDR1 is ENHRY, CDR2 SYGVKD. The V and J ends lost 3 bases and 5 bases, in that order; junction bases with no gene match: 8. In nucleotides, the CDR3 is TGTGCCATCAGTGAACCCGGACAGGGAACGGAGACCCAGTACTTC. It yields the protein CAISEPGQGTETQYF.

This CDR3 reads CASSQGGLAGYNEQFF. In DNA, the CDR3 is TGTGCCAGCAGCCAAGGAGGACTAGCGGGTTACAATGAGCAGTTCTTC. The chain uses TRBV4-2 and TRBJ2-1; 11 nucleotides align to TRBD2. CDR1 is LGHNA, CDR2 YNFKEQ, per germline. The trim removed 1 base at V and 4 bases at J, leaving 3 bases unmatched. This CDR3 spans 16 amino acids.

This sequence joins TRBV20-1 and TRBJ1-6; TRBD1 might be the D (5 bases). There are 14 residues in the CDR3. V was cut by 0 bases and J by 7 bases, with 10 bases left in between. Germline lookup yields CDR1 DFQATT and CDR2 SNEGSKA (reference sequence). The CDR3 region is CSARDGGGNSPLHF. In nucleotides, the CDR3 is TGCAGTGCTAGAGATGGTGGGGGAAATTCACCCCTCCACTTT.

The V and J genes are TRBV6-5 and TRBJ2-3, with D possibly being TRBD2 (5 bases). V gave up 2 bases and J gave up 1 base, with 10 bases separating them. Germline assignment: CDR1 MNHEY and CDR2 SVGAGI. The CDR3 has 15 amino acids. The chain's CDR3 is CASSYTGSGTDTQYF. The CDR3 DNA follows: TGTGCCAGCAGTTACACGGGGAGCGGCACAGATACGCAGTATTTT.

CDR3 protein: CASSSWIPVPGNSYEQYF. The DNA of the CDR3 is TGCGCCAGCAGTTCCTGGATCCCGGTACCAGGGAACTCCTACGAGCAGTACTTC. The V gene is TRBV5-1, the J gene TRBJ2-7; D perhaps matches TRBD1 (5 bases). V lost 5 bases to trimming and J lost 0 bases, with 24 bases between them. This CDR3 spans 18 amino acids. The germline gives CDR1 SGHRS, CDR2 YFSETQ.

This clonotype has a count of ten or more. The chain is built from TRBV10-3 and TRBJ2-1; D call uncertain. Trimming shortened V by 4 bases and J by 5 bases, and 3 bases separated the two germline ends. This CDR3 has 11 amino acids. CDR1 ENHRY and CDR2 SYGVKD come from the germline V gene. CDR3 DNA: TGTGCCATCAGTGGAGACAATGAGCAGTTCTTC. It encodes CAISGDNEQFF.

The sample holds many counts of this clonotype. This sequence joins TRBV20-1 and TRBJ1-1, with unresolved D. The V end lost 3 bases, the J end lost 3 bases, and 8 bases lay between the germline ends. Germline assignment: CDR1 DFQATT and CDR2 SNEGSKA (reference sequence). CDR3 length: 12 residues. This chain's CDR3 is CSASRRYTEAFF. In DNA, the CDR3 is TGCAGTGCTAGCAGGAGATACACTGAAGCTTTCTTT.

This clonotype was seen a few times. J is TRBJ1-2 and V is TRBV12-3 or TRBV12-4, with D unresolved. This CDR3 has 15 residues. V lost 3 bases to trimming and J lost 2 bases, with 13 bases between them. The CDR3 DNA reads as TGTGCCAGCAGTTTTTGGCGGGGAGGGAACTATGGCTACACCTTC. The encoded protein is CASSFWRGGNYGYTF.

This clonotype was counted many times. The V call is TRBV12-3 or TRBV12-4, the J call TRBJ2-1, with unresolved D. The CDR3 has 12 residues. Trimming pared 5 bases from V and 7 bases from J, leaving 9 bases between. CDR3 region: CASSPDKNEQFF. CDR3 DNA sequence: TGTGCCAGCAGTCCCGATAAGAATGAGCAGTTCTTC.

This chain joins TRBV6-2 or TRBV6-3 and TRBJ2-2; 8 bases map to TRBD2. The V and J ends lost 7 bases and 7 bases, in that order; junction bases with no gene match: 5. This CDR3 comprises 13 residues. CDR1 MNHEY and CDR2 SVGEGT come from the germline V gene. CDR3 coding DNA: TGTGCCAGCACTGGCGGGGGGTACGGGGAGCTGTTTTTT. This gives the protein CASTGGGYGELFF.

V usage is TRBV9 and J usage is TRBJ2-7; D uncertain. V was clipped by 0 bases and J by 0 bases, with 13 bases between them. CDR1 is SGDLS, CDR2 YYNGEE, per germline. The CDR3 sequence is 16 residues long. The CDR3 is CASSVGAAHASYEQYF. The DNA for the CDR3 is TGTGCCAGCAGCGTAGGGGCAGCCCACGCCTCCTACGAGCAGTACTTC.

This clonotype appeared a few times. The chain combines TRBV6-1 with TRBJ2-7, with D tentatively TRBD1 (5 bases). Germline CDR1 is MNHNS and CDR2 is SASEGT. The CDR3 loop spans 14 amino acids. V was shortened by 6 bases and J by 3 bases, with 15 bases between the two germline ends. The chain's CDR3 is CASSPIQVYYEQYF. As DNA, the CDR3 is TGTGCCAGCAGCCCAATACAGGTCTACTACGAGCAGTACTTC.

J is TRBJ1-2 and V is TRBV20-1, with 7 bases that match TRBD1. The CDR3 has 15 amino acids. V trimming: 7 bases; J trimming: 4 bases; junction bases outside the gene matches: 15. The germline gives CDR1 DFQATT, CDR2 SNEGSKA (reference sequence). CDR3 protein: CSEKGGTQGSYGYTF. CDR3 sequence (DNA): TGCAGTGAGAAGGGGGGGACACAGGGGTCCTATGGCTACACCTTC.

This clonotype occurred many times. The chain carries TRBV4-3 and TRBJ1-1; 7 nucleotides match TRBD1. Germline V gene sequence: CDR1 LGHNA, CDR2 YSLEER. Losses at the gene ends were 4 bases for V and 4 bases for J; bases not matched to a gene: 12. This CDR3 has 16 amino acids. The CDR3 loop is CASSLRQGRGATEAFF. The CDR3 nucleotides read TGCGCCAGCAGCCTTCGACAGGGCAGGGGGGCCACTGAAGCTTTCTTT.

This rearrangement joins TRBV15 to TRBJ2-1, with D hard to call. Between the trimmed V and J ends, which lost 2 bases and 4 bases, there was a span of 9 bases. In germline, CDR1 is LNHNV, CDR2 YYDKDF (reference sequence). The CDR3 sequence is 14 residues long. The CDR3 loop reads CATSRKGFYNEQFF. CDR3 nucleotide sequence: TGTGCCACCAGCAGAAAAGGGTTTTACAATGAGCAGTTCTTC.

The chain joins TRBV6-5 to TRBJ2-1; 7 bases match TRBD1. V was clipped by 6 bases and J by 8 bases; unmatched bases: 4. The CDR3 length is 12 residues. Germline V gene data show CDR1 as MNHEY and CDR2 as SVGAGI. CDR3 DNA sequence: TGTGCCAGCAGGACAGGGCGGGATGAGCAGTTCTTC. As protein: CASRTGRDEQFF.

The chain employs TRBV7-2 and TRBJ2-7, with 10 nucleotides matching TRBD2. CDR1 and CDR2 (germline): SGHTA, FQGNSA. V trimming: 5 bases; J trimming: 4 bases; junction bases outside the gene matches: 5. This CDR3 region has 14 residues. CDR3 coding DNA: TGTGCCAGCAGCCCTAGCGGGAGTCAGTACGAGCAGTACTTC. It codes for CASSPSGSQYEQYF.